The T cell receptor (beta chain) under discussion was sequenced for a study of T cell responses to AZD1222 COVID-19 vaccine. This clone was seen a few times. What it binds is not known. This table comes from immunoSEQ multiplex PCR, and its TCRdb copy is limited to in-frame clones, with some not included. The sample lists over 100,000 clones; around nine tenths were seen once. This CDR3 contains 15 residues. Germline V gene sequence: CDR1 KGHSH, CDR2 LQKENI. V lost 3 bases, J lost 7 bases, and 16 bases lay in between. Study results and limitations: Only a handful of AZD1222 recipients tested seropositive at baseline. Donors in the cohort were predominantly white British and more often female, and clonal diversity was possibly underestimated. No day 14 peak samples; only post-peak repertoires were characterized.

The sequence was obtained from an adult in good health. The chain links TRBV18 to TRBJ1-5; TRBD1 might be the D (5 bases). The specimen was peripheral blood, collected on day 0 of AZD1222 vaccination. In DNA form, the CDR3 reads TGTGCCAGCTCACCCGCGGACAATTCAGCACAGCCCCAGCATTTT. The encoded protein is CASSPADNSAQPQHF.